This T cell receptor (beta chain) was documented in a study of shared clonotypes between healthy human individuals. Study details: Three CD4 naive, three CD4 memory, two CD8 naive and one CD8 memory plate were used per donor. Overall study results and limits: Blood was the only sampled material, and tissue repertoires likely differ.

Regarding this clone: The antigen is undetermined. Other DNA sequences in the same sample also yield this CDR3.

Assay used: immunoSEQ multiplex PCR; TCRdb lists only in-frame clones, some missing. The sample gives around 1.5 million clones, approximately 98% of which show up once; less than 0.55% is in the top ten. After removal of 2 bases from V and 4 bases from J, the junction contained 3 bases not matched to a gene. Germline CDR1 is KGHSH and CDR2 is LQKENI. The CDR3 consists of 14 residues. The TCR sequence derives from a man aged 25-40 years in good health. The sequencing input was naive CD4+ T cells sorted from blood. Sample subset: CD45RA+ positively selected. The chain joins TRBV18 to TRBJ2-7; 9 bases are a match to TRBD1. CDR3 DNA: TGTGCCAGCTCACCAGGGACAGGGAGATACGAGCAGTACTTC. Translation gives CASSPGTGRYEQYF.